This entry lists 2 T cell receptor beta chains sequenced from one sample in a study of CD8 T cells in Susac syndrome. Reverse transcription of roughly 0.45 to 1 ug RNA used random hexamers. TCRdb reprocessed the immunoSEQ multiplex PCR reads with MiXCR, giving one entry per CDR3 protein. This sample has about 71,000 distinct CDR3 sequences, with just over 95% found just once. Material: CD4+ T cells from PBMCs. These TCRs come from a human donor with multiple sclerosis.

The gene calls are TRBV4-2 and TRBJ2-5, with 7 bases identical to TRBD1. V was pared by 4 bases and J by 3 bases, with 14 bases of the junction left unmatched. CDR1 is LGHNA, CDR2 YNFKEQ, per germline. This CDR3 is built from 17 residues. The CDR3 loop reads CASSLGSGSGTEETQYF. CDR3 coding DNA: TGTGCCAGCAGCCTCGGATCAGGTTCCGGGACAGAAGAGACCCAGTACTTC.

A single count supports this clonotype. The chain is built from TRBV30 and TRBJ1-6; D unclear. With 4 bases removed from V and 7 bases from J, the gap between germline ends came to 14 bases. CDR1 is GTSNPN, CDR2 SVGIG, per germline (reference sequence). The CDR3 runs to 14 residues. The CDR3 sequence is CAWTGRTANSPLHF. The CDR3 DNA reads TGTGCCTGGACTGGGAGGACGGCAAATTCACCCCTCCACTTT.